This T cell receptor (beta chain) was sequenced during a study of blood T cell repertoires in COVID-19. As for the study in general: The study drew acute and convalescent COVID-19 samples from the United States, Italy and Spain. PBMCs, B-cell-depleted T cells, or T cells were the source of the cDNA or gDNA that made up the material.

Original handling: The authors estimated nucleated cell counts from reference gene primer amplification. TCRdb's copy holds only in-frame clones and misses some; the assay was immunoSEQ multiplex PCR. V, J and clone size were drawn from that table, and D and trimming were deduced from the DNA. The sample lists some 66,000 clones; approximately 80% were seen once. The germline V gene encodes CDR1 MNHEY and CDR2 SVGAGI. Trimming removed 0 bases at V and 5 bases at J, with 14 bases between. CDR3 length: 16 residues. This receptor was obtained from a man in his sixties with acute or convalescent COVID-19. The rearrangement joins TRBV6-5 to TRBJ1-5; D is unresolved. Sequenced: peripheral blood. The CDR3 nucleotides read TGTGCCAGCAGTTACTCGGGAGGGATTGGTCATCAGCCCCAGCATTTT. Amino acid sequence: CASSYSGGIGHQPQHF.